The 15 T cell receptor beta chains given below trace back to one sample, sequenced in a study of CD8+CD57+ T cells in acquired aplastic anemia. It was patients with CD8+CD57+ cell expansion by flow cytometry who were chosen for sequencing. Genomic DNA served as template for TCR beta VDJ and CDR3 profiling. TCRdb used MiXCR to reprocess the reads, holding one entry per CDR3 protein. The sample has over 150,000 distinct CDR3 sequences, 65% to 75% seen once; the top ten hold about 50%. The specimen sequenced was sorted CD4+, CD8+, or CD8+CD57+ T cells (not recorded which) from PBMCs. Receptors originate from a human donor with aplastic anemia.

This clonotype was counted a few times. This chain links TRBV7-3 with TRBJ1-1; D unresolved. The CDR3 spans 13 residues. Trimming stripped 2 bases from V and 6 bases from J, with 10 bases between. Germline V gene sequence: CDR1 SGHTA, CDR2 FQGTGA. The DNA of the CDR3 is TGTGCCAGCAGCTTACCCGGGAATCCTGAAGCTTTCTTT. Translated: CASSLPGNPEAFF.

The J gene is TRBJ2-5, the V gene TRBV24-1; no clear D. The germline gives CDR1 KGHDR, CDR2 SFDVKD. The V and J ends lost 3 bases and 5 bases respectively, with 18 bases between them. The length of the CDR3 is 16 residues. The CDR3: CATSDPSSGRTETQYF. The CDR3 DNA sequence: TGTGCCACCAGTGATCCGTCGTCGGGCAGGACCGAGACCCAGTACTTC.

The table lists this clonotype with a count of one. The genes are TRBV10-3 and TRBJ2-7; 11 positions agree with TRBD1. Trimming cost V 8 bases and J 5 bases; bases outside gene matches: 5. CDR1 is ENHRY, CDR2 SYGVKD, per germline. This CDR3 is built from 13 residues. The DNA for the CDR3 is TGTGCCATCGGGGGACAGGGGGTAGACGAGCAGTACTTC. Protein: CAIGGQGVDEQYF.

This clonotype occurred a few times. The chain has TRBV25-1 and TRBJ2-5; tentative D call: TRBD1 (5 bases). The V gene lost 3 bases and the J gene lost 4 bases, with 9 bases spanning the gap. From germline, CDR1 is MGHDK and CDR2 SYGVNS. The CDR3 is 13 amino acids. This CDR3 is CASSEQGRETQYF. The CDR3 region has the DNA TGTGCCAGCAGTGAGCAGGGCCGAGAGACCCAGTACTTC.

The V and J genes are TRBV6-5 and TRBJ2-7; 9 nucleotides line up with TRBD1. CDR1 is MNHEY and CDR2 is SVGAGI in the germline V gene. This CDR3 region has 17 residues. Losses at the gene ends were 2 bases for V and 1 base for J; bases not matched to a gene: 9. CDR3 loop: CASSYALGGTGSYEQYF. In nucleotides, the CDR3 is TGTGCCAGCAGTTACGCCCTCGGGGGGACAGGGTCCTACGAGCAGTACTTC.

DNA for the CDR3: TGTGCCAGCAGCGCCTTCAGGGGCACTGAAGCTTTCTTT. This sequence encodes CASSAFRGTEAFF. The J gene is TRBJ1-1, the V gene TRBV6-5; D possibly corresponds to TRBD1 (6 bases). CDR1 is MNHEY and CDR2 is SVGAGI in the germline V gene. Trimming removed 6 bases at V and 4 bases at J, with 12 bases between. This CDR3 comprises 13 residues.

The chain joins TRBV10-1 to TRBJ2-7; 9 positions match TRBD2. The germline V gene has CDR1 WNHNN and CDR2 SYGVQD (reference sequence). The CDR3 has 16 amino acids. J lost 3 bases, V lost 2 bases, and 8 bases had no gene match. In nucleotides, the CDR3 is TGCGCCAGCAGTGAGGCTCCTAGCGGGGTGAACTACGAGCAGTACTTC. Its translation is CASSEAPSGVNYEQYF.

The chain recombines TRBV7-2 with TRBJ2-7; no firm D call. CDR1 and CDR2 from the germline V gene are SGHTA and FQGNSA. Trimming removed 1 base from V and 1 base from J, with 8 bases in between. The CDR3 runs to 14 residues. The CDR3 sequence: CASSLGAASYEQYF. Written as DNA, the CDR3 is TGTGCCAGCAGCTTAGGGGCAGCTTCCTACGAGCAGTACTTC.

In nucleotides, the CDR3 is TGTGCCACCAGTGATTCTCATTACGACAGGCAGAACTACGAGCAGTACTTC. It encodes CATSDSHYDRQNYEQYF. The rearrangement joins TRBV24-1 to TRBJ2-7; TRBD1 is a possible D gene (6 bases). Per germline, CDR1 KGHDR and CDR2 SFDVKD. CDR3 length: 17 residues. V lost 2 bases and J lost 3, with 19 bases in between.

J is TRBJ2-2 and V is TRBV7-9; TRBD2 is a possible D gene (7 bases). Germline V gene sequence: CDR1 SEHNR, CDR2 FQNEAQ (reference sequence). The CDR3 sequence is 15 residues long. V was cut by 5 bases and J by 7 bases, with 17 bases left in between. The CDR3 spells CASSSGTLGVGELFF. In nucleotides, the CDR3 is TGTGCCAGCAGCAGCGGGACACTCGGCGTCGGGGAGCTGTTTTTT.

This clonotype was found a few times. This chain links TRBV7-9 with TRBJ1-1; a possible D gene is TRBD1 (6 bases). Trimming took 1 base from V and 1 from J, leaving 7 bases between them. Germline CDR1 SEHNR, CDR2 FQNEAQ (reference sequence). The CDR3 totals 14 residues. CDR3 loop: CASSLGTANTEAFF. As DNA, the CDR3 is TGTGCCAGCAGCTTAGGGACAGCGAACACTGAAGCTTTCTTT.

This chain uses TRBV15 with TRBJ2-1; 11 bases are a match to TRBD2. The V gene end was trimmed by 3 bases and the J gene end by 3 bases; junction bases not matched to a gene: 4. CDR3 length: 16 residues. Germline CDR1 is LNHNV and CDR2 is YYDKDF (reference sequence). CDR3 loop: CATSRGLAGGYNEQFF. The CDR3 region has the DNA TGTGCCACCAGCAGGGGTCTAGCGGGGGGCTACAATGAGCAGTTCTTC.

In nucleotides, the CDR3 is TGCAGTGCTCGGGATGGGAACACCATATATTTT. Protein product: CSARDGNTIYF. This chain links TRBV20-1 with TRBJ1-3; D uncertain. Germline V CDR1 and CDR2: DFQATT, SNEGSKA (reference sequence). V was shortened by 5 bases and J by 7 bases, with 9 bases between the two germline ends. This CDR3 comprises 11 residues.

The chain combines TRBV9 with TRBJ2-3, with 10 bases fitting TRBD2. The CDR3 consists of 15 residues. With V trimmed by 4 bases and J by 2 bases, 4 bases remained unmatched. Germline V gives CDR1 SGDLS, CDR2 YYNGEE. The CDR3 nucleotides are TGTGCCAGCAGCTACGGACTAGCGGCCACAGATACGCAGTATTTT. Protein sequence: CASSYGLAATDTQYF.

This clonotype showed up just a few times. The rearrangement uses TRBV2 and TRBJ2-7; D is unclear. The CDR3 length is 12 residues. Per the germline V gene, CDR1 is SNHLY and CDR2 is FYNNEI. V lost 1 base and J lost 4, with 5 bases in between. CDR3 residues: CASSEGSYEQYF. DNA of the CDR3: TGTGCCAGCAGTGAAGGATCTTACGAGCAGTACTTC. Full variable domain (missing parts from reference TRBV2 and TRBJ2-7): EPEVTQTPSHQVTQMGQEVILRCVPISNHLYFYWYRQILGQKVEFLVSFYNNEISEKSEIFDDQFSVERPDGSNFTLKIRSTKLEDSAMYFCASSEGSYEQYFGPGTRLTVT.